The present T cell receptor beta chain was sequenced within a study of graft-versus-host responses after intestinal transplantation. Study in general: Each transplant was multivisceral, liver-intestinal, or isolated intestinal.

Study-wide results and limits: High graft-versus-host to host-versus-graft T cell clonal ratios marked allografts of patients with graft-donor macrochimerism. Detected in recipient marrow were GvH clones, some of which were first observed in ileum or blood.

Libraries were prepared by immunoSEQ multiplex PCR; TCRdb keeps only in-frame clonotypes and omits some of them. The sample yields over 7,500 clones, 25% to 40% seen once. Plates contained about 200,000 CFSE-labeled responder cells and about 200,000 irradiated, violet-dye-labeled stimulator cells. Sorting after the reaction isolated proliferating CFSE-low CD3+CD4+ and CD3+CD8+ responders. The V and J ends lost 4 bases and 0 bases respectively, with 11 bases between them. Germline CDR1 SGHNT, CDR2 YYREEE (reference sequence). CDR3 length: 15 residues. Sequences were derived from alloreactive CD8+ T cells from a mixed lymphocyte reaction culture, sampled before transplantation. Subset denoted: CFSE-low proliferating T cells sorted from roughly six-day pre-transplant mixed lymphocyte reaction (GvH or HvG direction). This sequence joins TRBV5-4 and TRBJ2-1, with D hard to call. This receptor was identified in a human patient who was an organ donor for intestinal transplantation. CDR3 amino acids: CASSPHRSSYNEQFF. CDR3 DNA: TGTGCCAGCAGCCCCCACCGGAGCTCCTACAATGAGCAGTTCTTC. Complete variable domain (other parts from reference TRBV5-4 and TRBJ2-1): ETGVTQSPTHLIKTRGQQVTLRCSSQSGHNTVSWYQQALGQGPQFIFQYYREEENGRGNFPPRFSGLQFPNYSSELNVNALELDDSALYLCASSPHRSSYNEQFFGPGTRLTVL.